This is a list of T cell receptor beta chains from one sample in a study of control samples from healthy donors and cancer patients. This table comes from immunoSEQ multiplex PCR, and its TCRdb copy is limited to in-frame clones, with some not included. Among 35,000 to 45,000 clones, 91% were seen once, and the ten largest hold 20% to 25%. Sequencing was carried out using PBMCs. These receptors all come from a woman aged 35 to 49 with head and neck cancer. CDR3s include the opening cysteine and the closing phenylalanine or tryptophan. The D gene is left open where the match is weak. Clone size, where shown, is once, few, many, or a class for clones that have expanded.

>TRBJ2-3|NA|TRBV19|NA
TGTGCCAGTACCGGGACTGGTAAAGATACGCAGTATTTT
CASTGTGKDTQYF
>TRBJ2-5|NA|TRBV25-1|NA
TGTGCCAGCAGTGATACGGGGCGGGGTTTTAGCCAAGAGACCCAGTACTTC
CASSDTGRGFSQETQYF
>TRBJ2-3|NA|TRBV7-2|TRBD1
TGTGCCAGCAGCCAGACAGGGGGCTTTAGAGATACGCAGTATTTT
CASSQTGGFRDTQYF
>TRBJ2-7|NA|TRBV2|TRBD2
TGTGCCAGCAGTTACGCGAGCGGGAGAGTAAGCTACGAGCAGTACTTC
CASSYASGRVSYEQYF
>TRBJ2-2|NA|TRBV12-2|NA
TGTGCAAGTCGCCACAGGTTTTGCCCTGCAAACACCGGGGAGCTGTTTTTT
CASRHRFCPANTGELFF
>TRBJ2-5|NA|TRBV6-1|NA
TGTGCCAGCAGTGAATGGGGTCGAGAGACCCAGTACTTC
CASSEWGRETQYF
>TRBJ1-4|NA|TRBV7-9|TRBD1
TGTGCCAGCAGCTTAGGGGCAGGGGGCAGCGTTGAAAAACTGTTTTTT
CASSLGAGGSVEKLFF
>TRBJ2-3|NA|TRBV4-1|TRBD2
TGCGCCAGCAGCCAAGAGAGAACTAGCGGGACCGATACGCAGTATTTT
CASSQERTSGTDTQYF
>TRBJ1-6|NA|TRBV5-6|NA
TGTGCCAGCAGCTCTACCGCCAGGGAAAGCTCCTATAATTCACCCCTCCACTTT
CASSSTARESSYNSPLHF
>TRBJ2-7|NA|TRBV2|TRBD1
TGTGCCAGCAGTCTACAGGGGGGCGAGACCTACGAGCAGTACTTC
CASSLQGGETYEQYF
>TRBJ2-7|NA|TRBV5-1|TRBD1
TGCGCCAGCAGCTTGGTGGGGACAGGGGGCTACGAGCAGTACTTC
CASSLVGTGGYEQYF
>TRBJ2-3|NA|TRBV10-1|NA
TGCGCCAGCAGTGAGGCGAACTCCTACACGCAGTATTTT
CASSEANSYTQYF
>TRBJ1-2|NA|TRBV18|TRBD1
TGTGCCAGCTCACCACGATCGAACAGGGGATCCTATGGCTACACCTTC
CASSPRSNRGSYGYTF
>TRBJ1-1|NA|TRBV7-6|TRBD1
TGTGCCAGCAGCTTCCGGACAGGGGTGAACACTGAAGCTTTCTTT
CASSFRTGVNTEAFF
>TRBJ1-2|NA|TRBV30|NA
TGTGCCTGGAGTCTGGGGACGAACTATGGCTACACCTTC
CAWSLGTNYGYTF
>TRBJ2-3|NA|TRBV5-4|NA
TGTGCCAGCAGCGAACGGACTAGCACAGATACGCAGTATTTT
CASSERTSTDTQYF
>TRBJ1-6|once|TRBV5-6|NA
TGTGCCAGCAGCTCGGACAAGAATAATTCACCCCTCCACTTT
CASSSDKNNSPLHF
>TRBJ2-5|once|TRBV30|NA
TGTGCCTGGAGTGTGGAAGAGACCCAGTACTTC
CAWSVEETQYF
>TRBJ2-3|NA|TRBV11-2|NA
TGTGCCAGCAGCTTGGACGGTTTTTCCACAGATACGCAGTATTTT
CASSLDGFSTDTQYF
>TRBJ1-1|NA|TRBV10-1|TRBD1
TGCGCCAGCAGTGACCCCCGAGACAGGGATGGCACTGAAGCTTTCTTT
CASSDPRDRDGTEAFF
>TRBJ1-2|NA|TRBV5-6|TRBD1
TGTGCCAGCAGCCCCGACAGGGCGTTTGGCTACACCTTC
CASSPDRAFGYTF
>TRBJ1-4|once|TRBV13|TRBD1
TGTGCCAGCAGTTTACGGGACAGTAATGAAAAACTGTTTTTT
CASSLRDSNEKLFF
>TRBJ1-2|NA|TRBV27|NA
TGTGCCAGCTCCCCCTCCCCGCCCTATGGCTACACCTTC
CASSPSPPYGYTF
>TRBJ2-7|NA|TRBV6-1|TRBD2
TGTGCCAGCAGTGAAACTAGCGGCGAGCAGTACTTC
CASSETSGEQYF
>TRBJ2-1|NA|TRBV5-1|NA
TGCGCCAGCAGCTCCCTTGGCGGGGCCCAGGATGAGCAGTTCTTC
CASSSLGGAQDEQFF
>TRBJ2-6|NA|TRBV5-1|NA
TGCGCCAGCACCATGGACCCCTCCGGGGCCAACGTCCTGACTTTC
CASTMDPSGANVLTF
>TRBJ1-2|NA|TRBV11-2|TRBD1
TGTGCCAGCAGCTTTAGGAGCCAGGGGGCATATGGCTACACCTTC
CASSFRSQGAYGYTF
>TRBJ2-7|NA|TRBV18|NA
TGTGCCAGCTCACGCATTTCCGACTCCTACGAGCAGTACTTC
CASSRISDSYEQYF
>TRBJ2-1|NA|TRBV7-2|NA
TGTGCCAGCAGCTTAACGAGGGCTACTGAGCAGTTCTTC
CASSLTRATEQFF
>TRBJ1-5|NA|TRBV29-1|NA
TGCAGCGTTCAAGATCGGGGTAATCAGCCCCAGCATTTT
CSVQDRGNQPQHF
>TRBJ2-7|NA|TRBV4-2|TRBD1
TGTGCCAGCAGCCAAGAACAGGGGTTAACCTACGAGCAGTACTTC
CASSQEQGLTYEQYF
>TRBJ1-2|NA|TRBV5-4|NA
TGTGCCAGCAGCCCCGATACTTATGGCTACACCTTC
CASSPDTYGYTF
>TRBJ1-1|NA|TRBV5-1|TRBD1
TGCGCCAGCAGCTCAATGACAGGGGACACTGAAGCTTTCTTT
CASSSMTGDTEAFF
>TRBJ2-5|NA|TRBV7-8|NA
TGTGCCAGCAGCTTAGCGGGTCCGGAGGGGGCACAAGAGACCCAGTACTTC
CASSLAGPEGAQETQYF
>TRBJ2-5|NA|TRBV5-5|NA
TGTGCCAGCAGCTTCGGAGCAGTTACAAAAGAGACCCAGTACTTC
CASSFGAVTKETQYF
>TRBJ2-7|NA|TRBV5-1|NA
TGCGCCAGCAGCTATGACAGTAACCGTCTTTTAAGCTCCTACGAGCAGTACTTC
CASSYDSNRLLSSYEQYF
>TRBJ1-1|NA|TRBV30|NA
TGTGCCTGGAGTCTGCACAGTCGGCAAGGGGAAGCTTTCTTT
CAWSLHSRQGEAFF
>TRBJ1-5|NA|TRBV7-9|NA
TGTGCCAGCAGCTTAGCGGTCGGGGACCAGCCCCAGCATTTT
CASSLAVGDQPQHF
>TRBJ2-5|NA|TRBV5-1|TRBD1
TGCGCCAGCGGCCCGGACAGGGGAGAGACCCAGTACTTC
CASGPDRGETQYF
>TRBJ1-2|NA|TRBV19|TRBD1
TGTGCCAGTAGCGACAGGGGAAAAGGCTATGGCTACACCTTC
CASSDRGKGYGYTF
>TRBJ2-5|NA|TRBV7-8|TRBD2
TGTGCCAGCAGCTTAGTCTTCCAGCGGGGGAAAGAGACCCAGTACTTC
CASSLVFQRGKETQYF
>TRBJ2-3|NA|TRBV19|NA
TGTGCCAGTAGTCAACTATCTACAGATACGCAGTATTTT
CASSQLSTDTQYF
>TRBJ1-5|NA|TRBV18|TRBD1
TGTGCCAGCTCACCAGGGACAGGGGGAAATCAGCCCCAGCATTTT
CASSPGTGGNQPQHF
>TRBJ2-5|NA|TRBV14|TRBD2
TGTGCCAGCAGCCGCTTGGGGACTAGCGGGGGTTGGTCCGAAGAGACCCAGTACTTC
CASSRLGTSGGWSEETQYF
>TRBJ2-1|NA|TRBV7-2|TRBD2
TGTGCCAGCAGCTTACAGGCGGGAGTGCGATTTGAGCAGTTCTTC
CASSLQAGVRFEQFF
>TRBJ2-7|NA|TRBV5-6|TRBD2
TGTGCCAGCAGCTTGGCGGGGACTAGCGGGATTGGCCCCTACGAGCAGTACTTC
CASSLAGTSGIGPYEQYF
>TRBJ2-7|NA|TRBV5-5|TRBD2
TGTGCCAGCAGCTCGGGACTAGCGGCGACCTACGAGCAGTACTTC
CASSSGLAATYEQYF
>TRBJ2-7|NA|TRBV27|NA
TGTGCCAGCAGCCTACGTGGGGGTGCTAACCCCTACGAGCAGTACTTC
CASSLRGGANPYEQYF
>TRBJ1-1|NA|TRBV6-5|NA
TGTGCCAGCAGGCGAGAAACTGAAGCTTTCTTT
CASRRETEAFF
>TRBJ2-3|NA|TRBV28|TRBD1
TGTGCCAGCAGTCTTCGGACAGGGGGCGCAGATACGCAGTATTTT
CASSLRTGGADTQYF
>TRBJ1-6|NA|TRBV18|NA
TGTGCCAGCTCACCAGGAGCCGATTCACCCCTCCACTTT
CASSPGADSPLHF
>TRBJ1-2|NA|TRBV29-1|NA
TGCAGCGTGGAGGGACGAGGACATGTCGGCTACACCTTC
CSVEGRGHVGYTF
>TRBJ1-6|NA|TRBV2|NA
TGTGCCAGCAGTGAAGTGCCAGGGAATAATTCACCCCTCCACTTT
CASSEVPGNNSPLHF
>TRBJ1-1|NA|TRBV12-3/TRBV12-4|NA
TGTGCTACCTCTGAGATGAACACTGAAGCTTTCTTT
CATSEMNTEAFF
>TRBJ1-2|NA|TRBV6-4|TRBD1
TGTGCCAGCAGTGACAAGCAGGGGGCAGGCTATGGCTACACCTTC
CASSDKQGAGYGYTF
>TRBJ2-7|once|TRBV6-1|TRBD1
TGTGCCAGCAGTGAAGACGGGACAGGGGGCTACGAGCAGTACTTC
CASSEDGTGGYEQYF